The present TCR beta chain was sequenced within a study of control samples from healthy donors and cancer patients. The germline V gene has CDR1 MNHEY and CDR2 SVGAGI. The CDR3 contains 14 residues. V gave up 4 bases and J gave up 2 bases, with 12 bases separating them. Sequenced by immunoSEQ multiplex PCR; TCRdb stores in-frame clones only, minus some. The sample has about 75,000 clones, roughly 94% seen once. Sequencing input: blood. The origin of this receptor is a woman aged 40 to 49 in good health. The V call is TRBV6-5, the J call TRBJ2-7; D may be TRBD1 (5 bases). The CDR3 DNA reads TGTGCCAGCAGTTCCGTGGACACTACCTACGAGCAGTACTTC. Translating it yields CASSSVDTTYEQYF.